This T cell receptor beta chain was sequenced during a study of cytomegalovirus exposure and HLA in healthy donors (dated by TCRdb to the late 2010s). For context, the study as a whole: According to an earlier analysis of several hundred of the donors, some 180 million T cells yielded over 90 million unique TCR beta sequences and 250 to 350 Gb of sequence data. Roughly 290 gigabases of sequencing data and roughly 81 million unique TCR sequences made up an early release that covered approximately 620 HLA-typed donors. Among the approximately 420 genotyped donors, 75% to 90% belonged to the genetic ancestry cluster associated with self-reported Caucasian donors. The aim of the study was to test whether cataloging public T cell receptors could identify signatures of past pathogen exposure. The study used immunosequencing to profile the T cell repertoires of about 670 subjects and linked those repertoires to cytomegalovirus serostatus. A separate validation cohort of roughly 130 different subjects was used in addition to the approximately 670-subject first cohort. To predict cytomegalovirus infection status, the study brought together high-throughput TCR immunosequencing, statistical association of individual TCRs with disease status, and machine learning. A later analysis re-analyzed previously published TCR beta repertoires from about 600 donors and added high-resolution HLA genotyping to study TCR occurrence patterns. Rather than using new phenotypic data, the later analysis identified candidate immune exposures from TCR beta sequences and from how often those sequences occurred across donors. An earlier analysis of approximately 630 of the donors applied high-throughput TCR beta sequencing to assess whether each TCR beta V gene segment acted as functional or pseudogenic. Donor age, sex, ethnicity and CMV serostatus were collected together with the repertoire data. Genome-wide SNP genotypes for about 65% of the roughly 670 donors were used in a later genetic analysis, which treated that subset as a discovery cohort. All discovery cohort repertoires had been generated on a single sequencing platform. Class I and class II HLA loci were covered by the typing at four-digit resolution. The number of typed donors differed by locus: roughly 629-630 for A, B, C, DRB1 and DQB1; 522 for DQA1; about 600 for DPA1; and some 430 for DPB1. A handful of DR-DQ haplotypes were treated as single units for association and clustering because of strong linkage in the cohort. Among several hundred genotyped donors of the cohort, an average of roughly 230,000 unique TCR beta nucleotide sequences was sequenced per donor, of which about 18% were non-productive.

Findings and caveats that apply to the study as a whole: V-gene and J-gene trimming of TCR beta chains was associated with a missense DCLRE1C variant in a later genetic analysis, and the association was replicated in an independent cohort. According to a later analysis, parvovirus B19, influenza, CMV and Epstein-Barr virus appeared linked to several top co-occurrence clusters. Roughly uniform sequencing depth across donors was assumed in presence/absence analyses, although this assumption may not hold. A total of 150 or so TCR beta chains were listed by the study as associated with cytomegalovirus. It was suggested by the authors that the approach could potentially be generalized to other disease states and immunological phenotypes. The only immune exposure information available for the cohort was CMV serostatus. A later genetic analysis reported fewer N-insertions in productive TCRs among donors in an Asian-associated ancestry cluster than the roughly 620-donor mean. A further reported finding was that TCR beta sequences accurately predicted the HLA-A and HLA-B alleles for most subjects in the first cohort. A later analysis found that most CMV-associated TCR beta chains appeared HLA-restricted, with HLA associations seemingly driven largely by CMV exposure. The sequencing pipeline was judged likely to have produced a cluster of highly shared sequence variants as a technical artifact. According to a later analysis, TCR association rates differed among HLA loci, with DRB1 alleles showing the most associated TCRs and HLA-C alleles showing the fewest. Because some donors lacked HLA typing at each locus, the association tests relied only on the typed subset. Because the 87-base-pair reads could not distinguish some IMGT-functional V segments, including TRBV6-2 and TRBV6-3, those segments were excluded. Compared with equally common non-associated chains, HLA-associated TCR beta chains in a later analysis were more clonally expanded and had lower generation probabilities. The classifier was reported to diagnose cytomegalovirus status with high specificity and sensitivity in both the original cohort and the validation cohort. A few of the identified cytomegalovirus-associated TCR beta chains were confirmed in vitro to be specific for cytomegalovirus antigens. A later analysis associated 15,000 or so TCR beta sequences with specific HLA alleles at a false discovery rate of 0.05. Because counts were too low, some 17 rarely observed V segments, including chromosome 9 orphons, were excluded from the earlier analysis of several hundred of the donors. When HLA alleles, especially DR and DQ, strongly co-occurred, TCR associations were difficult to assign to individual alleles. Correlated functional status among segregating V segments might be attributable to linkage disequilibrium, but an unknown experimental factor could not be ruled out. Most TCR sequences were observed very rarely across donors, whereas some public TCRs were present in many individuals. This cohort had only TCR beta chains sequenced, and the lack of alpha or paired-chain data limited which features could be detected. An earlier analysis of approximately 600 of the donors showed that most TCR beta V segments appeared in productive rearrangements either about 90% or about 30% of the time, which broadly matched IMGT annotations.

The cohort consisted of fewer than 700 healthy bone marrow donors. At the time of sampling, all cohort members were nominally healthy, though unrecorded immune exposures were likely present. The donor was CMV seronegative and was included in the group of a few hundred seronegative cohort members. Each donor provided a peripheral blood sample, and peripheral blood mononuclear cells were used for TCR beta sequencing. Genomic DNA extraction from the blood cell samples was performed with the Qiagen DNeasy Blood Extraction Kit. This clone was detected only once. Its binding antigen is unknown. Within one base of it there is no much larger clone, and no base qualities were kept. Deletion took 2 bases off V and 2 bases off J, with a span of 10 bases between the germline ends. Spanning cysteine to phenylalanine, the CDR3 consists of 15 amino acids. Only the CDR3 DNA stays, 45 bases, in frame from base 1. Looking up the germline V gene (reference sequence) yields CDR1 SGHNT and CDR2 YYREEE.

Libraries were built with the immunoSEQ multiplex PCR assay. The multiplex PCR relied on a mix of 60 forward primers for TCR Vbeta segments and 13 reverse primers for TCR Jbeta segments. The CDR3 region of rearranged TCR beta genes was amplified from genomic DNA by a multiplex PCR assay. On the Illumina HiSeq System, the amplified TCR beta libraries were sequenced as 87-base-pair reads. Turning to the authors' computational methods: A later analysis counted around 72 million unique TCR beta chains across the 666 repertoires, and 9.5 million to 11 million of these chains were shared by at least two donors. A nearest-neighbor algorithm error-corrected the raw reads and collapsed the reads into unique sequences, merging closely related sequences to remove PCR and sequencing errors. To assign V, D and J gene segments, CDR3 sequences were aligned to IMGT reference sequences. For a sequence to be retained, at least a six-nucleotide match to both a V gene segment and a J gene segment was required. A rearrangement was called productive if the CDR3 had no stop codons and remained in frame with V and J, and every other rearrangement was called non-productive. Following IMGT convention, CDR3 was defined as the stretch from the second conserved V-encoded cysteine up to the conserved J-encoded phenylalanine. In an earlier analysis of 550 to 650 of the donors, sequences lacking an unambiguous match to a single V gene segment were excluded. In an earlier analysis of around 590 of the donors, a V segment was called functional when productive rearrangements were above 56.7%, and segregating when the standard deviation between donors exceeded 5%. To diagnose cytomegalovirus status from the catalog of TCR beta chain sequences, a statistical classification framework was built. A later analysis assigned V and J genes by comparing TCR nucleotide sequences with IMGT/GENE-DB human TR gene sequences. A later analysis assigned CDR3 sequences and most-parsimonious VDJ recombination scenarios with the TCRdist pipeline. In a later analysis, each TCR beta chain was defined by its CDR3 amino acid sequence together with its V-gene family, and reads lacking a unique V-gene family were excluded. A later analysis removed 592 highly shared, low-generation-probability nucleotide sequences to deal with suspected cross-contamination and a sequencing artifact. For each public chain, a later analysis derived a clonal expansion index from normalized ranks of inferred template counts within each repertoire. In a later analysis, generation probabilities were computed with a VDJ recombination model fitted to out-of-frame rearrangements, and the resulting probabilities were checked against IGoR. In a later analysis, hypergeometric tests were used to score TCR-TCR, TCR-HLA and TCR-CMV co-occurrence, with a repertoire-size bias correction applied to TCR pairs. False discovery rates were estimated in a later analysis by permuting HLA or CMV assignments 20 times. In a later analysis, co-occurring TCRs were grouped with DBSCAN, and TCRdist sequence similarity was added when clustering was performed within HLA-allele-positive subsets. Co-occurrence clustering excluded repertoires with fewer than 30,000 or more than 120,000 public chains, plus five with anomalous nucleotide sharing. Drawn from immuneACCESS, this table holds only the in-frame rearrangements with V and J called that TCRdb kept. Clones are partly lost; checked studies trace under half to an unresolved V gene and leave the rest unexplained. V and J calls and clone size come straight from that table; D and trimming were deduced from the DNA. The sample table lists 180,000 or so clones, roughly 80% of them with a count of one. The ten largest clones represent about 0.77% of the sample.

Sample: PBMCs. Rearrangement joined TRBV5-4 to TRBJ2-2, with a tentative D gene TRBD1 over 6 matching bases. This clonotype was obtained from a woman between 18 and 30 years old in good health and CMV-seronegative. The DNA sequence is given as TGTGCCAGCAGCTTCTACAGGGCTAACACCGGGGAGCTGTTTTTT. Translated, this gives CASSFYRANTGELFF.